A selection of T cell receptor beta chains follows, all from one sample in a study of blood T cells in healthy people across ages. TCRdb reprocessed the 5' RACE reads via MiXCR and lists one record per CDR3 protein. The sample holds 1.5 million to 2 million distinct CDR3 sequences; around half are singletons and the top ten take 2.1%. Sequencing used blood. The receptors were gathered from a woman aged 40 to 55 in good health. CDR3s include the opening cysteine and the closing phenylalanine or tryptophan. The order of the fields is D gene, J gene, V gene, clone size, CDR3 DNA, CDR3 protein. A D gene is named only where the DNA matches it firmly. Some rows have no size entry. The others give once, few or many, or a class for an expanded clone.

TRBD1 TRBJ1-5 TRBV6-1 . TGTGCCAGCAGACCCAAGCCGGGACAGGGCTTTAATCAGCCCCAGCATTTT CASRPKPGQGFNQPQHF
. TRBJ1-2 TRBV5-1 few TGCGCCAGCAGCGATGGGGCAGGGGACTATGGCTACACCTTC CASSDGAGDYGYTF
. TRBJ1-4 TRBV12-3/TRBV12-4 . TGTGCCAGCAGTTTAGTGACGGGTAAAGGAGAAAAACTGTTTTTT CASSLVTGKGEKLFF
TRBD1 TRBJ2-3 TRBV29-1 . TGCAGCGTTGAGGACAGGCGCCTCACAGATACGCAGTATTTT CSVEDRRLTDTQYF
. TRBJ2-7 TRBV28 . TGTGCCAGCAGTTTACTGGACATCTACGAGCAGTACTTC CASSLLDIYEQYF
. TRBJ2-5 TRBV6-2/TRBV6-3 . TGTGCCAGCAGTCGTACACGTAACCAAGAGACCCAGTACTTC CASSRTRNQETQYF
. TRBJ1-2 TRBV20-1 few TGCAGTGCTAGAGACAGAGACTCCTATGGCTACACCTTC CSARDRDSYGYTF
TRBD1 TRBJ2-7 TRBV20-1 . TGCAGTGCGCAACACCGGGACAGGGGTTACGAGCAGTACTTC CSAQHRDRGYEQYF
. TRBJ1-1 TRBV7-2 . TGTGCCAGCAGCCAATGGGACAACCGGAACACTGAAGCTTTCTTT CASSQWDNRNTEAFF
TRBD1 TRBJ1-2 TRBV7-2 once TGTGCCCTCACAGGGGGCTACTATGGCTACACCTTC CALTGGYYGYTF
. TRBJ2-5 TRBV4-2 few TGTGCCAGCAGCCAAAGACTGACCCAAGAGACCCAGTACTTC CASSQRLTQETQYF
TRBD2 TRBJ2-1 TRBV5-6 once TGTGCCAGCAGCGTGGAACCTAGCGGGGGTGGAGAGCAGTTCTTC CASSVEPSGGGEQFF
TRBD2 TRBJ2-5 TRBV7-2 . TGTGCCGGCAGCAAAGCGGGGAATGGGGAGACCCAGTACTTC CAGSKAGNGETQYF
TRBD1 TRBJ1-5 TRBV6-2/TRBV6-3 . TGTGCCAGCAGTTCCTTCGGGACAGGACTCCATCAGCCCCAGCATTTT CASSSFGTGLHQPQHF
. TRBJ2-4 TRBV5-4 . TGTGCCAGCAGCCTGGGGGGGGCACCCCCGTCCAAAAACATTCAGTACTTC CASSLGGAPPSKNIQYF
. TRBJ2-3 TRBV7-2 . TGTGCCAGCAGCTTAGTAGTGTTTGGGGGTAGCACAGATACGCAGTATTTT CASSLVVFGGSTDTQYF
. TRBJ2-3 TRBV7-2 few TGTGCCAGCGGAAAGGAGGGGGGCATATTGGATACGCAGTATTTT CASGKEGGILDTQYF
TRBD2 TRBJ2-5 TRBV4-1 once TGCGCCAGCAGCCAGGCCGGGACTAGCGGGCCGTGGACCCAGTACTTC CASSQAGTSGPWTQYF
TRBD2 TRBJ2-5 TRBV7-2 . TGTGCCAGCAGGAGACCAGGGGCTAGCGGGGGGCTCGTGGAGACCCAGTACTTC CASRRPGASGGLVETQYF
. TRBJ2-3 TRBV5-6 few TGTGCCAGCAGCTTGGTAGCCGGCGGGGCGCAGTATTTT CASSLVAGGAQYF
TRBD2 TRBJ2-5 TRBV5-1 . TGCGCCAGCAGCACCACTAGCGTGAAAGAGACCCAGTACTTC CASSTTSVKETQYF
. TRBJ1-4 TRBV4-3 . TGCGCCAGCAGCCAAGACCAGGGGCCGGTTGGAAAACTGTTTTTT CASSQDQGPVGKLFF
. TRBJ2-1 TRBV5-1 few TGCGCCAGCAGCTTTGCTCGTGAGCAGTTCTTC CASSFAREQFF
. TRBJ1-1 TRBV7-3 . TGTGCCAGCAGCTTGGGGGTAGCGGGTACTGAAGCTTTCTTT CASSLGVAGTEAFF
. TRBJ1-2 TRBV7-3 once TGTGCCAGCAGCTTAGGTAGTGGGCGGGGTCTCGCTAACTATGGCTACACCTTC CASSLGSGRGLANYGYTF
. TRBJ2-1 TRBV15 . TGTGCCACCAGCAGAGAGGGGCAGGAACGCTACAATGAGCAGTTCTTC CATSREGQERYNEQFF
. TRBJ2-5 TRBV4-1 few TGCGCCAGCAGCCAAGAACCCATCCCAGGGACCCAGTACTTC CASSQEPIPGTQYF
TRBD2 TRBJ2-3 TRBV7-3 . TGTGCCAGCAGCTTGTCTCTAGCGGGGGTTACAGATACGCAGTATTTT CASSLSLAGVTDTQYF
TRBD1 TRBJ1-2 TRBV6-1 . TGTGCCAGCAGCACGGGACAGCCGGTTGGCTACACCTTC CASSTGQPVGYTF
. TRBJ2-1 TRBV6-6 . TGTGCCAGTCGACCGGGAGTCAATGAGCAGTTCTTC CASRPGVNEQFF
. TRBJ1-5 TRBV20-1 . TGCAGTGCTATTCCGAGGGTGAATCAGCCCCAGCATTTT CSAIPRVNQPQHF
. TRBJ1-1 TRBV6-5 once TGTGCCAGCAGTTACGGCAGCCCGGGCACTGAAGCTTTCTTT CASSYGSPGTEAFF
. TRBJ2-1 TRBV10-2 few TGCGCCAGCACCGAGGGGGCGGGGTCCTTCTACAATGAGCAGTTCTTC CASTEGAGSFYNEQFF
. TRBJ2-7 TRBV6-5 . TGTGCCAGCAGTTACTCCTGGGTGTCAGTGCCCCACTACGAGCAGTACTTC CASSYSWVSVPHYEQYF
. TRBJ2-3 TRBV4-2 . TGTGCCAGCAGCCAAGTAGGGGCCCACCTTGACCACACAGATACGCAGTATTTT CASSQVGAHLDHTDTQYF
. TRBJ2-3 TRBV10-2 . TGCGCCAGCGCGGGACTTATCACAGATACGCAGTATTTT CASAGLITDTQYF
. TRBJ1-5 TRBV5-1 . TGCGCCAGCAGCTTGACGAGCCCGGGGAGCCCCGGGGGGAGCAATCAGCCCCAGCATTTT CASSLTSPGSPGGSNQPQHF
TRBD2 TRBJ2-5 TRBV7-2 . TGTGCCAGCAGCACCAGGACTAGCGGGGGCTCCCAGTACTTC CASSTRTSGGSQYF
. TRBJ1-2 TRBV7-9 once TGTGCCAGCAGGGAACACCTTAACTATGGCTACACCTTC CASREHLNYGYTF
. TRBJ2-7 TRBV6-6 . TGTGCCAGCAGCCCATCCCCCAGATCGGACAGAACCTACGAGCAGTACTTC CASSPSPRSDRTYEQYF
TRBD2 TRBJ2-7 TRBV27 many TGTGCCAGCAGTTTTGGTAGCGGGGGGTCCTACGAGCAGTACTTC CASSFGSGGSYEQYF
TRBD2 TRBJ2-5 TRBV11-2 . TGTGCCAGCAGCCCCCGGACAGCGGGGGCCACCCAGTACTTC CASSPRTAGATQYF
TRBD2 TRBJ2-7 TRBV29-1 . TGCAGCGTTGAAGTGGGAGGGAGGGACGAGCAGTACTTC CSVEVGGRDEQYF
TRBD2 TRBJ2-3 TRBV4-2 . TGTGCCAGCAGCCAAGTTTCCCAGCGGGGTAGCACAGATACGCAGTATTTT CASSQVSQRGSTDTQYF
. TRBJ2-7 TRBV29-1 many TGCAGCGTACTGGACGGTTACGAGCAGTACTTC CSVLDGYEQYF
TRBD1 TRBJ2-1 TRBV6-5 few TGTGCCAGCACCATAGACAGGGGGCGCGGTAATGAGCAGTTCTTC CASTIDRGRGNEQFF
. TRBJ2-5 TRBV7-8 . TGTGCCAGCAGCCCTAGGACAACTGCACGAGAGACCCAGTACTTC CASSPRTTARETQYF
TRBD2 TRBJ2-7 TRBV7-2 . TGTGCCAGCGGGAAACGGGGGGGCTACGAGCAGTACTTC CASGKRGGYEQYF
. TRBJ1-6 TRBV4-1 . TGCGCCAGCAGCCAAGATAGGGTGGTCGCCTCACCCCTCCACTTT CASSQDRVVASPLHF
TRBD2 TRBJ2-3 TRBV4-3 . TGCGCCAGCAGCCAAGGGGCTAGCGGGAGTGCAGATACGCAGTATTTT CASSQGASGSADTQYF
. TRBJ2-7 TRBV20-1 . TGCAGTGCAGAGGGGTCGGGGGCCTCCTACAATGAGCAGTACTTC CSAEGSGASYNEQYF